This TCR beta chain was recovered during a study of OX40 agonist ivuxolimab in advanced cancers. Study-wide findings and caveats: The CD4+ and CD8+ T cells in the blood had expanded clonally by week 6 at 0.1 to 3.0 mg/kg.

Data came from immunoSEQ multiplex PCR; TCRdb stores just in-frame clones and leaves some out. The data contain tens of thousands of clones, around nine tenths of them seen just once; the ten biggest clones take up around 13%. Remarks on this clone: Its antigen is unknown.

The length of the CDR3 is 16 residues. V was pared by 5 bases and J by 2 bases, with 9 bases of the junction left unmatched. CDR1 and CDR2 (germline): SGHTA, FQGTGA. The chain carries TRBV7-3 and TRBJ2-3; 8 nucleotides agree with TRBD1. The source was CD4+ or CD8+ T cells sorted from blood, collected in a trial of the OX40 agonist ivuxolimab. The sequence was collected from an adult with an advanced solid tumor such as melanoma, head and neck, liver or kidney cancer. The DNA of the CDR3 is TGTGCCAGCAGCCCCGTGGAGACAGGGGCCACAGATACGCAGTATTTT. Encoded protein: CASSPVETGATDTQYF.